Many counts were recorded for the clone carrying this T cell receptor (beta chain). Its antigen is unknown. Germline values: CDR1 SGHAT, CDR2 FQNNGV. The V and J ends lost 5 bases and 6 bases, in that order; junction bases with no gene match: 16. The CDR3 loop spans 17 amino acids. Time point described: newly diagnosed GD, antithyroid drugs for less than 3 months. Scientists built the TCR library using RNA that was extracted from PBMCs. The data were obtained in a study of regulatory T cells in long-lasting Graves disease. In building TCR beta libraries, iRepertoire HTBI primers were used together with Arm-PCR of CDR3 regions. TCRdb processed the multiplex PCR reads anew with MiXCR; each CDR3 protein has one entry. The sample yields a few hundred thousand distinct CDR3 sequences, 18% seen once. General study findings and limits: Persistent disease was characterized by preferential usage of TRBV28, TRBJ1-2 and TRBJ2-5.

The same data also went into a second study, on T cells in Graves' hyperthyroidism and ophthalmopathy.

This specimen consisted of peripheral blood mononuclear cells (PBMCs), obtained at new diagnosis, from a patient treated with antithyroid drugs. This sequence joins TRBV11-2 and TRBJ1-1; 9 nucleotides align to TRBD1. The receptor was derived from a woman aged 30 to 39 with Graves disease. The CDR3 here is CASSKLDRGQFVAEAFF. The CDR3 DNA reads as TGTGCCAGCAGCAAGTTGGACAGGGGTCAGTTTGTAGCTGAAGCTTTCTTT.